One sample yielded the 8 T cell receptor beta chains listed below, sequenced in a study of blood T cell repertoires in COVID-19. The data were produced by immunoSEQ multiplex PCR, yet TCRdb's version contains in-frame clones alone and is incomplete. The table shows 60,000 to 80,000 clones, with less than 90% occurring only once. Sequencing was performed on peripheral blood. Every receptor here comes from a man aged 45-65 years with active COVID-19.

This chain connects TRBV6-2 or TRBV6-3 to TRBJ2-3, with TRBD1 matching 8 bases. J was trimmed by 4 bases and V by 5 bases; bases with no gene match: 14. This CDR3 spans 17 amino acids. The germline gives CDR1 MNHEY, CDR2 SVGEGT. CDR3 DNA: TGTGCCAGCAGTCCGCCGACCACGACAGGGGACCCAGATACGCAGTATTTT. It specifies CASSPPTTTGDPDTQYF.

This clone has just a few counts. The DNA of the CDR3 is TGTGCCAGCAGCGCCTGGGACAATCGACTGTTTTTT. This codes for CASSAWDNRLFF. The chain combines TRBV9 with TRBJ1-4; TRBD1 is a possible D gene (6 bases). In germline, CDR1 is SGDLS, CDR2 YYNGEE. Trimming took 3 bases from V and 13 from J, leaving 13 bases between them. CDR3 length equals 12 residues.

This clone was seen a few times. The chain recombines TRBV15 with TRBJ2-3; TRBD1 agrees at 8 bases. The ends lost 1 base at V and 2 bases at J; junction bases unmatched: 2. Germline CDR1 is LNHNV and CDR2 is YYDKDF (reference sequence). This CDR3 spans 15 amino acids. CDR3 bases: TGTGCCACCAGCAGAGGACAGGGGAACACAGATACGCAGTATTTT. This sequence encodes CATSRGQGNTDTQYF.

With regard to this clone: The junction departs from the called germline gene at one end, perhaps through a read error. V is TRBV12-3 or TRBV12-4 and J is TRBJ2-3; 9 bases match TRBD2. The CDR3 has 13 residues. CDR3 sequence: CASSVAGADTQYF. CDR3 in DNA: TGTGCCAGCAGTGTAGCGGGAGCAGATACGCAGTATTTT.

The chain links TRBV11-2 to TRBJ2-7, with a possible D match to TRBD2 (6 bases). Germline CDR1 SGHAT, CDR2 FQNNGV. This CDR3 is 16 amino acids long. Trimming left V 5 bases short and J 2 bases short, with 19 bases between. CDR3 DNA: TGTGCCAGCAGCCCTGGCGGGCGGGGCTCAGCCTACGAGCAGTACTTC. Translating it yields CASSPGGRGSAYEQYF.

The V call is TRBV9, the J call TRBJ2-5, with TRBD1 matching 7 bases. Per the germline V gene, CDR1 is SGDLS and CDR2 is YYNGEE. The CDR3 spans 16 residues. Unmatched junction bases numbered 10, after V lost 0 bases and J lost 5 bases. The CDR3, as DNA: TGTGCCAGCAGCGTAGCAGGAACAGGGGAGTTTGAGACCCAGTACTTC. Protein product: CASSVAGTGEFETQYF.

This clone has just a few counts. CDR3 in DNA: TGTGCCAGTAGTATAGGACGTCAGGGGGGAAATTCACCCCTCCACTTT. Its translation: CASSIGRQGGNSPLHF. The chain is built from TRBV19 and TRBJ1-6, with 7 bases identical to TRBD1. Germline V gene data show CDR1 as LNHDA and CDR2 as SQIVND (reference sequence). V lost 1 base, J lost 7 bases, and 7 bases stayed unmatched. CDR3 size: 16 residues. The whole variable domain, remainder taken from reference TRBV19 and TRBJ1-6, is DGGITQSPKYLFRKEGQNVTLSCEQNLNHDAMYWYRQDPGQGLRLIYYSQIVNDFQKGDIAEGYSVSREKKESFPLTVTSAQKNPTAFYLCASSIGRQGGNSPLHFGNGTRLTVT.

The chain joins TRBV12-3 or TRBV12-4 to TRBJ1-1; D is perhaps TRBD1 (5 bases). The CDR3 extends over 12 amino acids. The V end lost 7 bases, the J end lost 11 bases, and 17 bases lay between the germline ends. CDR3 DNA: TGTGCCAGCACCCTGAGACAGTCGTTGGCTTTCTTT. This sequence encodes CASTLRQSLAFF.